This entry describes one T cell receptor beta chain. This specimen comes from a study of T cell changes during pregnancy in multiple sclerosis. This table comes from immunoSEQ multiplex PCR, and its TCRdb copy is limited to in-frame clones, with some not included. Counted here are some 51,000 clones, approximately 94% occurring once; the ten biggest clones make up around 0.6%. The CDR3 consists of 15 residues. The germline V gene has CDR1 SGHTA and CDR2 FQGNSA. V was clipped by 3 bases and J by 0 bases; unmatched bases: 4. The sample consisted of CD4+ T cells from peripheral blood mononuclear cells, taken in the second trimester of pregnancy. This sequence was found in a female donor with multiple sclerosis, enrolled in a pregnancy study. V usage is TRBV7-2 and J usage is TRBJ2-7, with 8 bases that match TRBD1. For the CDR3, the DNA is TGTGCCAGCAGCTTTTTTGGGACAGGCTCCTACGAGCAGTACTTC. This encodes CASSFFGTGSYEQYF.